One and the same sample provided the 3 T cell receptor beta chains below, sequenced in a study of Ad26.COV2.S vaccination and SARS-CoV-2 variants. The treatment denotes: roughly 20 received Ad26.COV2.S at low or high dose, single or two shots; roughly five received placebo; per-sample allocation not given. Day 63 following the first vaccine or placebo injection was when the samples were taken. Assay: immunoSEQ multiplex PCR; the TCRdb copy retains only in-frame clones and omits some. Here the sample spans approximately 400,000 clones, 70% to 90% being singletons. The material was peripheral blood, obtained in a trial of Ad26.COV2.S vaccine versus placebo. These receptors were obtained from a person between 18 and 60 years old who received the Ad26.COV2.S COVID-19 vaccine or a placebo.

V usage is TRBV30 and J usage is TRBJ2-7, with TRBD2 matching 10 bases. The V and J ends lost 0 bases and 7 bases, in that order; junction bases with no gene match: 12. The germline V gene encodes CDR1 GTSNPN and CDR2 SVGIG (reference sequence). The CDR3 runs to 16 residues. The CDR3 nucleotides read TGTGCCTGGAGTGTCGGAGGAACTAGCGGGGCCATGGAGCAGTACTTC. Residues: CAWSVGGTSGAMEQYF.

The CDR3 DNA is TGTGCCAGCACGGAACGCACTGAAGCTTTCTTT. Its translation is CASTERTEAFF. The chain couples TRBV6-5 to TRBJ1-1, with unresolved D. Germline CDR1 reads MNHEY; CDR2 reads SVGAGI. The CDR3 has 11 residues. Trimming stripped 7 bases from V and 4 bases from J, with 7 bases between.

The chain joins TRBV28 to TRBJ1-6; D call uncertain. V was trimmed by 3 bases and J by 11 bases, leaving 11 bases between them. The CDR3 is 13 amino acids. Looked up from germline, CDR1 is MDHEN and CDR2 is SYDVKM. The CDR3 coding sequence is TGTGCCAGCAGTTTTTCAGTTTTTACACCCCTCCACTTT. This codes for CASSFSVFTPLHF.